This T cell receptor beta chain was sequenced for a study of beta chain features in type 1 diabetes. Study-wide context: When patients were set against healthy donors, age, gender and cell yields were similar. Findings of the study overall: Among all four CD4+ subsets, Type 1 diabetes patients had TCRB CDR3s that were moderately but significantly shorter.

Concerning this clone: What it binds is unknown.

The CDR3 has 18 residues. V was pared by 3 bases and J by 0 bases, with 10 bases of the junction left unmatched. The V gene's germline CDR1 is SGHNT and CDR2 YYREEE (reference sequence). The authors reverse transcribed all of the isolated RNA, so sequencing captured expressed TCRB transcripts. The assay was immunoSEQ multiplex PCR, and TCRdb's table has in-frame clones only and misses some. The top ten clones hold about 1.3% of a sample with 120,000 to 150,000 clones, around 13% of them seen once. The receptor comes from a man aged 18 to 29 with type 1 diabetes. The specimen sequenced was central memory CD4+ T cells from blood. This rearrangement joins TRBV5-4 to TRBJ1-3; 9 bases fit TRBD1. The CDR3 DNA reads TGTGCCAGCAGCTCCGAAACCGGGACAGGGTTCTCTGGAAACACCATATATTTT. Translation: CASSSETGTGFSGNTIYF.